A single sample gave rise to the 24 T cell receptor beta chains below, sequenced in a study of blood T cell repertoires in COVID-19. Assay used: immunoSEQ multiplex PCR; TCRdb lists only in-frame clones, some missing. Of hundreds of thousands of clones listed, approximately 87% are singletons. Sequencing input: PBMCs or T cells enriched from blood (not recorded which). These receptors all stem from a man in his forties in a cohort exposed to, infected with or recovered from COVID-19 (not recorded which).

The genes are TRBV11-2 and TRBJ2-1, with D possibly TRBD1 on 5 matching bases. CDR3 length: 15 residues. Germline-derived CDR1 and CDR2 are SGHAT and FQNNGV. With 0 bases removed from V and 10 bases from J, the gap between germline ends came to 16 bases. Here the CDR3 DNA reads TGTGCCAGCAGCTTAGATAGGGGCCGAACAATAGAGCAGTTCTTC. Its protein is CASSLDRGRTIEQFF.

The chain employs TRBV19 and TRBJ2-5; TRBD1 might be the D (6 bases). The CDR3 has 12 residues. The germline CDR1 and CDR2 sequences are LNHDA and SQIVND (reference sequence). Trimming removed 4 bases from V and 3 bases from J, with 6 bases in between. CDR3 coding DNA: TGTGCCAGTAGTAGGACAGAAGAGACCCAGTACTTC. Translating it yields CASSRTEETQYF. Supplemented by reference TRBV19 and TRBJ2-5, the full variable domain reads DGGITQSPKYLFRKEGQNVTLSCEQNLNHDAMYWYRQDPGQGLRLIYYSQIVNDFQKGDIAEGYSVSREKKESFPLTVTSAQKNPTAFYLCASSRTEETQYFGPGTRLLVL.

The chain has TRBV15 and TRBJ2-2; 12 positions match TRBD2. The V and J ends lost 5 bases and 7 bases, in that order; junction bases with no gene match: 8. The V gene's germline CDR1 is LNHNV and CDR2 YYDKDF (reference sequence). This CDR3 has 16 residues. The CDR3 loop reads CATSGRRLAGVGELFF. The DNA for the CDR3 is TGTGCCACCAGCGGGCGGAGACTAGCGGGAGTCGGGGAGCTGTTTTTT.

The chain links TRBV4-2 to TRBJ1-1; 9 bases are shared with TRBD1. This CDR3 is 15 amino acids long. From germline, CDR1 is LGHNA and CDR2 YNFKEQ. V lost 4 bases to trimming and J lost 1 base; unmatched junction nucleotides: 4. The CDR3: CASSRDRVGNTEAFF. For the CDR3, the DNA is TGTGCCAGCAGCCGGGACAGGGTGGGGAACACTGAAGCTTTCTTT.

The chain is built from TRBV19 and TRBJ1-2; D remains unclear. Per the germline V gene, CDR1 is LNHDA and CDR2 is SQIVND (reference sequence). The V end lost 7 bases, the J end lost 2 bases, and 14 bases lay between the germline ends. CDR3 length: 14 residues. The CDR3 loop is CASTKADVNYGYTF. The CDR3 nucleotides read TGTGCCAGTACCAAAGCGGACGTCAACTATGGCTACACCTTC.

This chain joins TRBV6-1 and TRBJ2-1; D gene unclear. Trimming cost V 1 base and J 3 bases, with 13 bases left between them. The CDR3 consists of 16 residues. The germline V gene encodes CDR1 MNHNS and CDR2 SASEGT. CDR3 in DNA: TGTGCCAGCAGTGAAGACTGGCGGTCTTACTACAATGAGCAGTTCTTC. Its protein product is CASSEDWRSYYNEQFF.

The genes are TRBV11-2 and TRBJ2-7, with TRBD2 identical over 7 bases. V dropped 8 bases and J dropped 1; count of bases not matched to a gene: 2. CDR3 size: 12 residues. Germline V gene lookup returns CDR1 SGHAT and CDR2 FQNNGV. CDR3 in amino acids: CASRDYSYEQYF. CDR3 coding DNA: TGTGCCAGCCGGGACTATTCCTACGAGCAGTACTTC. The entire variable domain, with the rest obtained from reference TRBV11-2 and TRBJ2-7, is as follows: EAGVAQSPRYKIIEKRQSVAFWCNPISGHATLYWYQQILGQGPKLLIQFQNNGVVDDSQLPKDRFSAERLKGVDSTLKIQPAKLEDSAVYLCASRDYSYEQYFGPGTRLTVT.

The V call is TRBV6-5, the J call TRBJ2-5, with D perhaps matching TRBD1 (5 bases). Looked up from germline, CDR1 is MNHEY and CDR2 is SVGAGI. This CDR3 region has 11 residues. The V and J ends lost 6 bases and 3 bases respectively, with 5 bases between them. CDR3 nucleotides: TGTGCCAGCAGGACAGAAGAGACCCAGTACTTC. Translated: CASRTEETQYF.

CDR3 protein: CASSLYSSDRGYGTQYF. The CDR3 bases are TGTGCCAGCAGTTTATATTCTAGTGACAGGGGTTACGGTACGCAGTATTTT. The rearrangement uses TRBV28 and TRBJ2-3; 8 positions agree with TRBD1. V was clipped by 1 base and J by 8 bases; unmatched bases: 14. CDR1 and CDR2 (germline): MDHEN, SYDVKM. This CDR3 contains 17 residues.

The rearrangement links TRBV15 to TRBJ2-4, with 8 bases aligning to TRBD1. The ends lost 2 bases at V and 4 bases at J; junction bases unmatched: 4. The CDR3 extends over 15 amino acids. Germline V gene data show CDR1 as LNHNV and CDR2 as YYDKDF (reference sequence). The CDR3 DNA reads as TGTGCCACCAGCAGACGGAGGACAGGGAAAAACATTCAGTACTTC. Translating it yields CATSRRRTGKNIQYF.

Details on this clone: Germline and junction disagree at one end, which may indicate a read error. The DNA of the CDR3 is TGTGCCAGTAGTATCCGGGACAGGGCGCACTTC. Protein product: CASSIRDRAHF. The rearrangement joins TRBV19 to TRBJ2-7, with 9 positions matching TRBD1. The germline gives CDR1 LNHDA, CDR2 SQIVND (reference sequence). The CDR3 consists of 11 residues.

As regards this clone: One end of the junction does not line up with germline, which may come from a read error. The rearrangement uses TRBV11-2 and TRBJ2-7, with D perhaps TRBD1 (5 bases). This CDR3 region has 15 residues. Germline-derived CDR1 and CDR2 are SGHAT and FQNNGV. CDR3: CASSLERQSRYEQYF. The CDR3 DNA reads as TGTGCCAGCAGCCTAGAGAGACAGTCACGCTACGAGCAGTACTTC.

This chain connects TRBV25-1 to TRBJ2-7, with a tentative D call TRBD2 (6 bases). The germline V and J ends were trimmed by 10 bases and 2 bases, with 21 bases remaining between them. The CDR3 sequence is 15 residues long. The V gene's germline CDR1 is MGHDK and CDR2 SYGVNS. The CDR3 DNA follows: TGTGCCACCGTAAGTTGGGGCGGAGGGACCTACGAGCAGTACTTC. This sequence encodes CATVSWGGGTYEQYF.

The J gene is TRBJ1-6, the V gene TRBV10-3; D ambiguous. From germline, CDR1 is ENHRY and CDR2 SYGVKD. Between the trimmed V and J ends, which lost 6 bases and 7 bases, there was a span of 7 bases. CDR3 length: 12 residues. CDR3: CAIRAENSPLHF. DNA for the CDR3: TGTGCCATCAGGGCGGAGAATTCACCCCTCCACTTT.

This clone was found once. Other nucleotide sequences in the sample specify the same CDR3. The chain recombines TRBV30 with TRBJ2-1, with unresolved D. The CDR3 spans 13 residues. V was clipped by 0 bases and J by 7 bases, with 10 bases between them. The germline V gene has CDR1 GTSNPN and CDR2 SVGIG (reference sequence). Here the CDR3 DNA reads TGTGCCTGGAGTGTCCCAGGTGGAAATGAGCAGTTCTTC. It translates to CAWSVPGGNEQFF.

V usage is TRBV28 and J usage is TRBJ2-7, with 7 bases lining up with TRBD2. V lost 6 bases, J lost 0 bases, and 11 bases stayed unmatched. The CDR3 is made up of 16 amino acids. Germline V gene sequence: CDR1 MDHEN, CDR2 SYDVKM. Here the CDR3 reads CASSRGGTGGSYEQYF. For the CDR3, the DNA is TGTGCCAGCAGCCGGGGTGGGACGGGGGGCTCCTACGAGCAGTACTTC.

The chain is built from TRBV5-1 and TRBJ2-5; the match to TRBD1 covers 7 bases. The CDR3 consists of 13 residues. CDR1 and CDR2 (germline): SGHRS, YFSETQ. J was trimmed by 2 bases and V by 4 bases; bases with no gene match: 2. The CDR3 DNA reads as TGCGCCAGCAGCCCGACAGGGCAAGAGACCCAGTACTTC. This sequence encodes CASSPTGQETQYF.

J is TRBJ1-2 and V is TRBV5-1; TRBD1 is a possible D gene (5 bases). The V gene lost 7 bases and the J gene lost 6 bases, with 10 bases spanning the gap. This CDR3 is built from 11 residues. CDR1 SGHRS and CDR2 YFSETQ come from the germline V gene. CDR3 residues: CASAQGDGYTF. Here the CDR3 DNA reads TGCGCCAGCGCCCAAGGGGATGGCTACACCTTC.

Worth noting for this clone: The same CDR3 arises from other DNA sequences in this sample as well. The V call is TRBV6-5, the J call TRBJ1-2, with 7 nucleotides matching TRBD1. The CDR3 spans 12 residues. Germline loops: CDR1 MNHEY, CDR2 SVGAGI. Losses at the gene ends were 5 bases for V and 7 bases for J; bases not matched to a gene: 4. CDR3 amino acids: CASSRTGVGYTF. CDR3 in DNA: TGTGCCAGCAGTAGAACAGGGGTTGGCTACACCTTC.

The chain is built from TRBV6-6 and TRBJ2-7; 10 bases map to TRBD2. Germline V gene lookup returns CDR1 MNHNY and CDR2 SVGAGI (reference sequence). The ends lost 3 bases at V and 2 bases at J; junction bases unmatched: 7. The CDR3 consists of 16 residues. CDR3 in amino acids: CASSYSVAGGAYEQYF. The CDR3 DNA follows: TGTGCCAGCAGTTATTCCGTAGCGGGGGGAGCCTACGAGCAGTACTTC.

This chain uses TRBV5-1 with TRBJ2-1; 11 nucleotides match TRBD2. After removal of 6 bases from V and 1 base from J, the junction contained 3 bases not matched to a gene. The CDR3 runs 15 residues. Germline V gene sequence: CDR1 SGHRS, CDR2 YFSETQ. CDR3 sequence: CASMGTSGSYNEQFF. The CDR3 bases are TGCGCCAGCATGGGGACTAGCGGATCCTACAATGAGCAGTTCTTC. Drawing the rest from reference TRBV5-1 and TRBJ2-1, the complete variable domain is KAGVTQTPRYLIKTRGQQVTLSCSPISGHRSVSWYQQTPGQGLQFLFEYFSETQRNKGNFPGRFSGRQFSNSRSEMNVSTLELGDSALYLCASMGTSGSYNEQFFGPGTRLTVL.

This chain uses TRBV6-4 with TRBJ2-7; D call uncertain. Germline CDR1 MRHNA, CDR2 SNTAGT. Trimming removed 2 bases from V and 3 bases from J, with 11 bases in between. The CDR3 has 14 residues. The CDR3 DNA is TGTGCCAGCAGTGACGGCCGGGTTCGCTACGAGCAGTACTTC. It translates to CASSDGRVRYEQYF.

V gene TRBV15 combines with J gene TRBJ1-2; D might be TRBD1 (5 bases). The CDR3 runs 17 residues. From germline, CDR1 is LNHNV and CDR2 YYDKDF (reference sequence). V was clipped by 4 bases and J by 7 bases, with 25 bases between them. This CDR3 reads CATSIPLDSSIVGGYTF. Here the CDR3 DNA reads TGTGCCACCAGCATCCCCCTTGACAGTAGTATCGTGGGTGGCTACACCTTC.

The rearrangement uses TRBV6-5 and TRBJ2-3; 9 bases match TRBD1. Germline lookup yields CDR1 MNHEY and CDR2 SVGAGI. The CDR3 has 13 residues. Trimming cost V 6 bases and J 7 bases; bases outside gene matches: 5. The CDR3 protein is CASRRQGDYTQYF. In DNA, the CDR3 is TGTGCCAGCAGAAGACAGGGGGATTATACGCAGTATTTT.